A single sample gave rise to the 7 T cell receptor beta chains below, sequenced in a study of post-analysis software for immune sequencing data. Study results and limitations: Among several TRBV segments more frequent in patients than controls were TRBV5-6, TRBV5-1 and TRBV20-1.

TCR beta cDNA libraries included unique molecular identifiers. TCRdb fed the PCR reads into MiXCR, producing one record per CDR3 protein. The table lists hundreds of thousands of distinct CDR3 sequences, 30% of them singletons. For these receptors, no antigen is known. The source material was blood. The receptors stem from a girl aged 5 to 17 with multiple sclerosis.

This clonotype turned up a few times. The chain joins TRBV7-9 to TRBJ2-3, with 9 bases aligning to TRBD2. The CDR3 length is 17 residues. With V trimmed by 5 bases and J by 4 bases, 13 bases remained unmatched. Germline V gene sequence: CDR1 SEHNR, CDR2 FQNEAQ (reference sequence). The CDR3 region has the DNA TGTGCCAGCAGCGGTCGGACTAGCGTGTTTTTGGCAGATACGCAGTATTTT. Translation: CASSGRTSVFLADTQYF. The variable domain in full, with the rest retrieved from reference TRBV7-9 and TRBJ2-3, is DTGVSQNPRHKITKRGQNVTFRCDPISEHNRLYWYRQTLGQGPEFLTYFQNEAQLEKSRLLSDRFSAERPKGSFSTLEIQRTEQGDSAMYLCASSGRTSVFLADTQYFGPGTRLTVL.

This clonotype was seen a handful of times. The V and J genes are TRBV20-1 and TRBJ2-7, with D perhaps TRBD1 (6 bases). Trimming pared 5 bases from V and 3 bases from J, leaving 14 bases between. This CDR3 region has 13 residues. Germline V lookup: CDR1 DFQATT, CDR2 SNEGSKA (reference sequence). CDR3 sequence (DNA): TGCAGTGCTCCGAGGGGGAATGACTACGAGCAGTACTTC. It codes for CSAPRGNDYEQYF.

The genes are TRBV20-1 and TRBJ2-2; D uncertain. This CDR3 comprises 12 residues. The ends were cut back, 3 bases at V and 6 bases at J, with 8 bases in the middle. Looked up from germline, CDR1 is DFQATT and CDR2 is SNEGSKA (reference sequence). The CDR3 region has the DNA TGCAGTGCTAGTCCGCTCCCCGGGGAGCTGTTTTTT. It specifies CSASPLPGELFF.

This clonotype was seen more than once but under ten times. The chain joins TRBV7-2 to TRBJ1-2; 7 nucleotides match TRBD1. CDR1 is SGHTA and CDR2 is FQGNSA in the germline V gene. Trimming took 3 bases from V and 8 from J; bases not matched to a gene: 9. The CDR3 contains 14 residues. CDR3 sequence: CASSFGTVSRGYTF. Here the CDR3 DNA reads TGTGCCAGCAGCTTCGGGACAGTTTCGCGAGGCTACACCTTC.

This clonotype was counted only a few times. The chain recombines TRBV12-3 or TRBV12-4 with TRBJ2-7; TRBD2 matches at 8 bases. With 5 bases clipped from V and 2 bases from J, the junction kept 8 bases outside the gene matches. The CDR3 extends over 15 amino acids. As DNA, the CDR3 is TGTGCCAGCAGTCCCAGGACGGGGGGGGCCTACGAGCAGTACTTC. This encodes CASSPRTGGAYEQYF.

This sequence joins TRBV7-2 and TRBJ2-3; D unresolved. From germline, CDR1 is SGHTA and CDR2 FQGNSA. V lost 7 bases to trimming and J lost 4 bases, with 15 bases between them. The CDR3 is made up of 14 amino acids. CDR3 loop: CASNRAFDADTQYF. The CDR3 coding sequence is TGTGCCAGCAACCGGGCGTTTGATGCAGATACGCAGTATTTT.

This chain uses TRBV6-6 with TRBJ2-3, with D unresolved. This CDR3 contains 13 residues. V was trimmed by 5 bases and J by 14 bases, leaving 20 bases between them. CDR1 and CDR2 (germline): MNHNY, SVGAGI (reference sequence). CDR3 amino acids: CASSRAHRDVGYF. The CDR3, as DNA: TGTGCCAGCAGTCGAGCCCACAGAGACGTGGGGTATTTT.